What follows are 5 T cell receptor beta chains derived from one specimen sequenced in a study of blood T cell repertoires in COVID-19. Clones were sequenced by immunoSEQ multiplex PCR, and TCRdb holds only the in-frame ones, with some missing. The profile shows approximately 62,000 clones, 81% of them singletons. Material: peripheral blood. These receptors were obtained from a man older than 75 with acute or convalescent COVID-19.

This chain joins TRBV21-1 and TRBJ1-2. TRBV21-1 constitutes a pseudogene. The CDR3 runs to 16 residues. Written as DNA, the CDR3 is TGTGCCAGCAGCAAAGCGCTATGGAGGGGTGAATATGGCTACACCTTC. Amino acids: CASSKALWRGEYGYTF.

CDR3 coding DNA: TGTGCCAGCACGGGAATGTATAATTCACCCCTCCACTTT. This encodes CASTGMYNSPLHF. This chain joins TRBV6-5 and TRBJ1-6; no definite D call. The CDR3 covers 13 residues. Deletions cut 7 bases from V and 4 bases from J, with 8 bases between. Germline CDR1 MNHEY, CDR2 SVGAGI.

The chain joins TRBV19 to TRBJ1-3; 8 bases are shared with TRBD1. V trimming: 7 bases; J trimming: 3 bases; junction bases outside the gene matches: 11. The germline V gene encodes CDR1 LNHDA and CDR2 SQIVND (reference sequence). This CDR3 is 16 amino acids long. The CDR3 DNA is TGTGCCAGTATCACCTGGACAGGGATGGATGGAAACACCATATATTTT. Translated, it gives CASITWTGMDGNTIYF.

This sequence joins TRBV19 and TRBJ1-4; no clear D. The length of the CDR3 is 14 residues. The V gene's germline CDR1 is LNHDA and CDR2 SQIVND (reference sequence). Trimming stripped 3 bases from V and 3 bases from J, with 8 bases between. The CDR3 sequence is CASSIGPPNEKLFF. The CDR3 bases are TGTGCCAGTAGTATCGGTCCTCCTAATGAAAAACTGTTTTTT. Complete variable domain (other parts from reference TRBV19 and TRBJ1-4): DGGITQSPKYLFRKEGQNVTLSCEQNLNHDAMYWYRQDPGQGLRLIYYSQIVNDFQKGDIAEGYSVSREKKESFPLTVTSAQKNPTAFYLCASSIGPPNEKLFFGSGTQLSVL.

This clone was seen a few times. The rearrangement joins TRBV7-6 to TRBJ2-3; 10 nucleotides agree with TRBD1. The CDR3 totals 17 residues. Germline V gene lookup returns CDR1 SGHVS and CDR2 FNYEAQ. V trimming: 0 bases; J trimming: 4 bases; junction bases outside the gene matches: 7. This CDR3 reads CASSLADPGQGADTQYF. In DNA, the CDR3 is TGTGCCAGCAGCTTAGCGGACCCAGGACAGGGGGCAGATACGCAGTATTTT.